Following are 20 T cell receptor beta chains from one sample sequenced in a study of cytomegalovirus exposure and HLA in healthy donors. Profiling relied on immunoSEQ multiplex PCR, and the TCRdb table lists in-frame clones only, not all of them. The data hold over 150,000 clones, with around 85% observed a single time. Sequenced: PBMCs. These receptors were taken from a woman in her twenties or thirties in good health and CMV-seronegative.

The J gene is TRBJ2-1, the V gene TRBV7-9; TRBD2 might be the D (5 bases). Trimming took off 5 bases at V and 0 bases at J, with 14 bases between the two ends. The CDR3 loop spans 16 amino acids. CDR1 is SEHNR and CDR2 is FQNEAQ in the germline V gene (reference sequence). CDR3 residues: CASSRMGVSSYNEQFF. Written as DNA, the CDR3 is TGTGCCAGCAGCCGAATGGGAGTGAGCTCCTACAATGAGCAGTTCTTC.

The CDR3 coding sequence is TGTGCCAGCAGTGTGAGACCCGTTGCAACTAATGAAAAACTGTTTTTT. Translation gives CASSVRPVATNEKLFF. The V gene is TRBV2, the J gene TRBJ1-4; D is unresolved. Trimming removed 4 bases from V and 0 bases from J, with 12 bases in between. The length of the CDR3 is 16 residues. CDR1 is SNHLY, CDR2 FYNNEI, per germline.

CDR3 nucleotide sequence: TGCAGCGCCATTTGCAGGGACAGGGGACAAGAGACCCAGTACTTC. It is translated as CSAICRDRGQETQYF. The chain employs TRBV29-1 and TRBJ2-5; 10 nucleotides agree with TRBD1. The CDR3 has 15 residues. Per germline, CDR1 SQVTM and CDR2 ANQGSEA. V was clipped by 7 bases and J by 2 bases; unmatched bases: 10.

V usage is TRBV15 and J usage is TRBJ2-5; 8 nucleotides align to TRBD1. The germline CDR1 and CDR2 sequences are LNHNV and YYDKDF (reference sequence). There are 13 residues in the CDR3. V was pared by 8 bases and J by 3 bases, with 5 bases of the junction left unmatched. DNA of the CDR3: TGTGCCACCGGGGACAGGAGAAAAGAGACCCAGTACTTC. Translation: CATGDRRKETQYF.

This CDR3 is CASSLTRTYDEQYF. The CDR3, as DNA: TGTGCCAGCAGCTTAACTAGGACATACGACGAGCAGTACTTC. This chain connects TRBV7-2 to TRBJ2-7; D tentatively reads TRBD1 or TRBD2 (5 bases each). The CDR3 extends over 14 amino acids. V was pared by 2 bases and J by 5 bases, with 13 bases between. Germline V gene lookup returns CDR1 SGHTA and CDR2 FQGNSA.

The genes are TRBV4-1 and TRBJ2-7, with 10 bases fitting TRBD1. Trimming removed 7 bases from V and 2 bases from J; junction bases left unmatched: 8. The CDR3 has 15 amino acids. In germline, CDR1 is MGHRA, CDR2 YSYEKL. The CDR3 DNA reads as TGCGCCAGCAATATAGGACAGGGGGGGGCCTACGAGCAGTACTTC. Residues: CASNIGQGGAYEQYF.

In its sample, this clone was seen once. The chain recombines TRBV18 with TRBJ2-7; 7 nucleotides match TRBD1. V was pared by 6 bases and J by 1 base, with 3 bases of the junction left unmatched. Germline CDR1 reads KGHSH; CDR2 reads LQKENI. The CDR3 consists of 13 residues. The CDR3 here is CASSPGQSYEQYF. The CDR3 nucleotides are TGTGCCAGCTCCCCGGGACAGTCCTACGAGCAGTACTTC. Supplemented by reference TRBV18 and TRBJ2-7, the full variable domain reads NAGVMQNPRHLVRRRGQEARLRCSPMKGHSHVYWYRQLPEEGLKFMVYLQKENIIDESGMPKERFSAEFPKEGPSILRIQQVVRGDSAAYFCASSPGQSYEQYFGPGTRLTVT.

A remark on this clone: The sample holds other DNA sequences that translate to the same CDR3. The chain is built from TRBV5-1 and TRBJ2-2; D is unclear. CDR1 SGHRS and CDR2 YFSETQ come from the germline V gene. V was trimmed by 4 bases and J by 1 base, leaving 2 bases between them. The CDR3 spans 12 residues. CDR3 bases: TGCGCCAGCAGCCTGAACACCGGGGAGCTGTTTTTT. Translating gives CASSLNTGELFF.

This clone occurred a few times. The chain has TRBV6-1 and TRBJ2-7; possible D gene TRBD1, 6 bases. V was trimmed by 7 bases and J by 2 bases, leaving 15 bases between them. Germline V CDR1 and CDR2: MNHNS, SASEGT. CDR3 length: 14 residues. CDR3 coding DNA: TGTGCCAGCATAAGAGACAGGCAGGCCTACGAGCAGTACTTC. Its translation is CASIRDRQAYEQYF.

This clone was observed a handful of times. The chain recombines TRBV27 with TRBJ2-1; perhaps TRBD2 as D (5 bases). CDR1 is MNHEY and CDR2 is SMNVEV in the germline V gene (reference sequence). The CDR3 extends over 13 amino acids. Trimming pared 5 bases from V and 12 bases from J, leaving 17 bases between. CDR3 residues: CASSADFTLRQFF. The CDR3, as DNA: TGTGCCAGCAGTGCGGACTTCACTCTAAGGCAGTTCTTC.

The chain combines TRBV5-1 with TRBJ1-3, with a weak D call TRBD1 (5 bases). Per the germline V gene, CDR1 is SGHRS and CDR2 is YFSETQ. Trimming took 4 bases from V and 8 from J, leaving 16 bases between them. The CDR3 extends over 14 amino acids. This chain's CDR3 is CASSREAAGDTIYF. The CDR3 region has the DNA TGCGCCAGCAGCCGGGAGGCGGCGGGGGACACCATATATTTT.

This CDR3 is CASSLNAAKNIQYF. Written as DNA, the CDR3 is TGCGCCAGCAGCTTGAACGCGGCCAAAAACATTCAGTACTTC. The V call is TRBV5-1, the J call TRBJ2-4; D unclear. Germline CDR1 reads SGHRS; CDR2 reads YFSETQ. V lost 1 base and J lost 1, with 6 bases in between. CDR3 length: 14 amino acids.

The chain links TRBV28 to TRBJ1-5; TRBD1 matches 7 bases. The CDR3 has 14 residues. CDR1 is MDHEN and CDR2 is SYDVKM in the germline V gene. V gave up 3 bases and J gave up 6 bases; unmatched junction bases: 5. The CDR3 region is CASSFAQGSQPQHF. CDR3 DNA: TGTGCCAGCAGTTTCGCACAGGGGAGTCAGCCCCAGCATTTT. Full variable domain (remainder filled in from reference TRBV28 and TRBJ1-5): DVKVTQSSRYLVKRTGEKVFLECVQDMDHENMFWYRQDPGLGLRLIYFSYDVKMKEKGDIPEGYSVSREKKERFSLILESASTNQTSMYLCASSFAQGSQPQHFGDGTRLSIL.

This clone occurred once. This chain links TRBV5-1 with TRBJ2-7, with 9 bases fitting TRBD2. Trimming took 0 bases from V and 1 from J; bases not matched to a gene: 2. Germline V gives CDR1 SGHRS, CDR2 YFSETQ. This CDR3 contains 15 residues. The CDR3 DNA reads TGCGCCAGCAGCTTGGCCGCGGGAGGGTCCTACGAGCAGTACTTC. Its translation is CASSLAAGGSYEQYF. The variable domain in full, with the rest retrieved from reference TRBV5-1 and TRBJ2-7, is KAGVTQTPRYLIKTRGQQVTLSCSPISGHRSVSWYQQTPGQGLQFLFEYFSETQRNKGNFPGRFSGRQFSNSRSEMNVSTLELGDSALYLCASSLAAGGSYEQYFGPGTRLTVT.

V usage is TRBV4-2 and J usage is TRBJ1-2; the D is unclear. The CDR3 spans 15 residues. Germline V CDR1 and CDR2: LGHNA, YNFKEQ. V shed 4 bases and J shed 6 bases, with 18 bases lying between them. This chain's CDR3 is CASSPPRGLGDGYTF. The CDR3 DNA sequence: TGTGCCAGCAGCCCGCCCCGAGGGCTGGGAGATGGCTACACCTTC.

J is TRBJ2-7 and V is TRBV5-4; D is unresolved. Germline V lookup: CDR1 SGHNT, CDR2 YYREEE (reference sequence). CDR3 length: 13 amino acids. The V end was cut by 0 bases, the J end by 0 bases, with 4 bases between. The CDR3 spells CASSLVGSYEQYF. The CDR3, as DNA: TGTGCCAGCAGCTTGGTTGGCTCCTACGAGCAGTACTTC.

The rearrangement uses TRBV28 and TRBJ2-7; D unclear. The CDR3 has 15 residues. Looked up from germline, CDR1 is MDHEN and CDR2 is SYDVKM. V was clipped by 7 bases and J by 6 bases, with 22 bases between them. CDR3 region: CASTYNSAPYLEQYF. As DNA, the CDR3 is TGTGCCAGCACGTATAATAGTGCCCCATATCTCGAGCAGTACTTC.

V and J are TRBV27 and TRBJ2-3; either TRBD1 or TRBD2 may supply D (5 bases each). This CDR3 is built from 14 residues. V shed 7 bases and J shed 4 bases, with 15 bases lying between them. Looked up from germline, CDR1 is MNHEY and CDR2 is SMNVEV (reference sequence). CDR3 in amino acids: CASTPRQGPDTQYF. DNA for the CDR3: TGTGCCAGCACCCCCCGGCAGGGACCAGATACGCAGTATTTT.

V usage is TRBV9 and J usage is TRBJ2-1; 8 bases align to TRBD2. V shed 0 bases and J 8 bases; nucleotides not matched to a gene: 4. CDR3 length: 14 amino acids. Germline CDR1 reads SGDLS; CDR2 reads YYNGEE. The CDR3 is CASSVGLAGYEQFF. The CDR3, as DNA: TGTGCCAGCAGCGTAGGGTTAGCGGGATATGAGCAGTTCTTC.

The V gene is TRBV7-8, the J gene TRBJ2-1, with D possibly matching TRBD2 (6 bases). CDR3 length equals 15 residues. Trimming left V 0 bases short and J 4 bases short, with 10 bases between. CDR1 is SGHVS and CDR2 is FQNEAQ in the germline V gene. The chain's CDR3 is CASSLAEGWYNEQFF. The CDR3 bases are TGTGCCAGCAGCTTAGCGGAGGGGTGGTACAATGAGCAGTTCTTC.